This T cell receptor (beta chain) was profiled in a study of CD8 T cells in ankylosing spondylitis. Construction of TCR beta libraries was performed using quantitative 5'-RACE with molecular barcodes. From the 5' RACE reads, TCRdb called clonotypes with MiXCR, one entry per CDR3 protein. This table holds over 600,000 distinct CDR3 sequences, around 19% found once. There are 13 residues in the CDR3. Germline loops: CDR1 SQVTM, CDR2 ANQGSEA. General study findings and limits: From matched ankylosing spondylitis synovial fluid, disease-linked clones were reportedly recovered at significantly enriched levels. For ankylosing spondylitis blood, a TCR beta motif of seven to nine highly homologous variants appeared characteristic.

In the case of this clonotype: What it binds is unknown.

The source is a male donor with ankylosing spondylitis. The gene calls are TRBV29-1 and TRBJ2-1, with 8 nucleotides matching TRBD2. The sequenced sample consisted of blood, either unsorted or a sorted T cell fraction (not recorded which). This CDR3 is CRGGGLSYNEQFF. The CDR3 DNA reads as TGCCGCGGCGGGGGGCTCTCCTACAATGAGCAGTTCTTC.